Listed below are T cell receptor beta chains from one sample, sequenced in a study of T cells in severe cutaneous drug reactions. TCRdb re-called the multiplex PCR reads, yielding one record per CDR3 amino acid sequence without DNA. The sample data list thousands of distinct CDR3 sequences. Sequencing was performed on cells from a skin blister. The receptors derive from a human donor with a severe cutaneous adverse drug reaction. Each CDR3 is given with its conserved first and last residue. Each record gives: V gene, clone size, J gene, CDR3 protein. Size values are once, few and many counts, or a class for expanded clones, and some rows have none.

V: TRBV5-1; size: -; J: TRBJ1-1; CDR3: CASSLVPGDAEAFF
V: TRBV7-6; size: medium-sized; J: TRBJ2-2; CDR3: CASSLGFRATGELFF
V: TRBV2; size: -; J: TRBJ2-7; CDR3: CASSAGLGAYEQYF
V: TRBV29-1; size: -; J: TRBJ2-1; CDR3: CSARLAYYNEQFF
V: TRBV28; size: medium-sized; J: TRBJ2-7; CDR3: CASSFGAGYEQYF
V: TRBV7-9; size: -; J: TRBJ2-5; CDR3: CASSIYTLETQYF
V: TRBV28; size: -; J: TRBJ1-5; CDR3: CASSFEDYRGQPQHF
V: TRBV13; size: -; J: TRBJ1-6; CDR3: CASSLEGSPLHF
V: TRBV5-4; size: -; J: TRBJ1-2; CDR3: CASSSGTDYGYTF
V: TRBV7-9; size: -; J: TRBJ2-1; CDR3: CASSSGTLNEQFF
V: TRBV12-3/TRBV12-4; size: medium-sized; J: TRBJ2-7; CDR3: CASSLGGGLYF
V: TRBV4-3; size: -; J: TRBJ2-1; CDR3: CASSQVGGSNEQFF
V: TRBV12-3/TRBV12-4; size: -; J: TRBJ2-2; CDR3: CASIDGNTNTGELFF
V: TRBV5-1; size: -; J: TRBJ1-1; CDR3: CASSFQGWTTEAFF